The present entry profiles one T cell receptor (beta chain) with its context. Under the authors' procedure: Estimation of nucleated cell counts was performed using reference gene primer amplification. TCRdb's table, derived via immunoSEQ multiplex PCR, lists solely in-frame clones and lacks some. V and J calls and clone size are as listed in that table; D and trimming were resolved from the DNA. Of approximately 170,000 clones listed, roughly 85% are singletons. The data derive from a study of blood T cell repertoires in COVID-19. Germline trimming cut 6 bases from V and 0 bases from J; bases unmatched to any gene: 9. The CDR3 has 17 amino acids. Germline CDR1 is SEHNR and CDR2 is FQNEAQ (reference sequence).

Sequenced input: peripheral blood. The TCR comes from a woman over 75 with active or convalescent COVID-19. The rearrangement links TRBV7-9 to TRBJ1-2, with TRBD1 matching 11 bases. CDR3 DNA sequence: TGTGCCAGCAGGTCCGGGACAGGGGGTTTAGCTAACTATGGCTACACCTTC. Amino acids: CASRSGTGGLANYGYTF.